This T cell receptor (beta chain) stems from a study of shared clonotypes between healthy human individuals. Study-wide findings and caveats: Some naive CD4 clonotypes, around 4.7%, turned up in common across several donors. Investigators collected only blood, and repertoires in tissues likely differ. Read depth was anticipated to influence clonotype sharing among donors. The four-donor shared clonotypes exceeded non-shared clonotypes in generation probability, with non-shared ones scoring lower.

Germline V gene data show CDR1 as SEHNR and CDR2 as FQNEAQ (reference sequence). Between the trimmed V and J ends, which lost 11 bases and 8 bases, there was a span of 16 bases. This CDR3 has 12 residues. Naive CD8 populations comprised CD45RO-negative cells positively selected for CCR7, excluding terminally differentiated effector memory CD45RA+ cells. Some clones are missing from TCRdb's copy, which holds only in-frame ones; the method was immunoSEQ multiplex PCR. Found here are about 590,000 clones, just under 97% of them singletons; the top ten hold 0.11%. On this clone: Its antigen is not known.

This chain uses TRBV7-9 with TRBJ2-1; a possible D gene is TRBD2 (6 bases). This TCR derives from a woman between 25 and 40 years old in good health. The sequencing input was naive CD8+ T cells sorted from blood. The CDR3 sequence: CAYGGRGYEQFF. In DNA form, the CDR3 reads TGTGCCTATGGGGGGAGAGGCTATGAGCAGTTCTTC. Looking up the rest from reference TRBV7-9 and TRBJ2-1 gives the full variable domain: DTGVSQNPRHKITKRGQNVTFRCDPISEHNRLYWYRQTLGQGPEFLTYFQNEAQLEKSRLLSDRFSAERPKGSFSTLEIQRTEQGDSAMYLCAYGGRGYEQFFGPGTRLTVL.